This entry lists 23 T cell receptor beta chains sequenced from one sample in a study of regulatory T cells in long-lasting Graves disease. To make TCR beta libraries, researchers used iRepertoire HTBI primers and Arm-PCR of CDR3 regions. A single record per CDR3 protein comes from TCRdb applying MiXCR to the multiplex PCR reads. The profile shows around 460,000 distinct CDR3 sequences, about 22% of them singletons. The time point was: persistent/refractory GD, antithyroid drugs over 5 years with positive TRAb. Preparation of the TCR library used RNA extracted from PBMCs. The sample in question was peripheral blood mononuclear cells (PBMCs), obtained when the disease was refractory, from a patient treated with antithyroid drugs. The receptors were sampled from a female donor with Graves disease.

In this sample, this clonotype turned up many times. The V call is TRBV6-1, the J call TRBJ1-1, with D possibly TRBD1 on 5 matching bases. The CDR3 is 13 residues long. Trimming left V 0 bases short and J 7 bases short, with 9 bases between. CDR1 MNHNS and CDR2 SASEGT come from the germline V gene. The CDR3, as DNA: TGTGCCAGCAGTGAAGCGGGGACCGTTGAAGCTTTCTTT. It is translated as CASSEAGTVEAFF.

Notes on this clonotype: This may arise from a read error, as a much more abundant clone is one base away. V usage is TRBV28 and J usage is TRBJ1-1; D is perhaps TRBD1 (5 bases). The CDR3 runs 15 residues. In germline, CDR1 is MDHEN, CDR2 SYDVKM. Here the CDR3 DNA reads TGTGCCAGCAATTTACCTAGTGGGGGGAACACTGAAGCTTTCTTT. It yields the protein CASNLPSGGNTEAFF. The entire variable domain, with the rest obtained from reference TRBV28 and TRBJ1-1, is as follows: DVKVTQSSRYLVKRTGEKVFLECVQDMDHENMFWYRQDPGLGLRLIYFSYDVKMKEKGDIPEGYSVSREKKERFSLILESASTNQTSMYLCASNLPSGGNTEAFFGQGTRLTVV.

This clonotype was seen ten or more times. The gene calls are TRBV2 and TRBJ1-3; TRBD1 matches at 7 bases. This CDR3 has 13 amino acids. V was clipped by 6 bases and J by 8 bases; unmatched bases: 7. In germline, CDR1 is SNHLY, CDR2 FYNNEI. This chain's CDR3 is CASSATGSHTIYF. In DNA form, the CDR3 reads TGTGCCAGCAGCGCGACAGGGAGCCACACCATATATTTT.

In this sample, this clonotype turned up a few times. Just one base apart from a much larger clone, this may be a read error. The V gene is TRBV12-3 or TRBV12-4, the J gene TRBJ1-1, with no clear D. CDR3 length equals 14 residues. The chain's CDR3 is CAGSTTGQDTEAFF. DNA of the CDR3: TGTGCCGGCAGTACGACGGGCCAGGACACTGAAGCTTTCTTT.

This clonotype occurred many times. This chain uses TRBV2 with TRBJ1-2; D remains unclear. V lost 6 bases and J 0 bases, leaving 2 bases between the germline ends. Germline V gene data show CDR1 as SNHLY and CDR2 as FYNNEI. The CDR3 runs 11 residues. The CDR3 loop reads CASSANYGYTF. CDR3 DNA sequence: TGTGCCAGCAGCGCTAACTATGGCTACACCTTC.

This clonotype was counted many times. The chain employs TRBV20-1 and TRBJ1-2, with D hard to call. The CDR3 covers 15 residues. Trimming shortened V by 0 bases and J by 6 bases, and 17 bases separated the two germline ends. Germline loops: CDR1 DFQATT, CDR2 SNEGSKA (reference sequence). CDR3 protein: CSARDRGIMVDGYTF. DNA of the CDR3: TGCAGTGCTAGAGATCGCGGTATAATGGTAGATGGCTACACCTTC.

This clonotype was observed at least ten times. V is TRBV2 and J is TRBJ1-1; TRBD1 aligns across 9 bases. This CDR3 has 15 amino acids. Unmatched junction bases numbered 8, after V lost 1 base and J lost 8 bases. CDR1 is SNHLY and CDR2 is FYNNEI in the germline V gene. The CDR3 loop is CASSEGTGANREAFF. DNA of the CDR3: TGTGCCAGCAGTGAAGGGACAGGGGCCAACAGGGAAGCTTTCTTT.

Ten or more counts support this clonotype. The chain is built from TRBV28 and TRBJ2-7, with TRBD2 matching 7 bases. Germline V gives CDR1 MDHEN, CDR2 SYDVKM. V trimming: 5 bases; J trimming: 2 bases; junction bases outside the gene matches: 3. This CDR3 has 13 residues. DNA for the CDR3: TGTGCCAGCAGTCTGACTAGCACCTACGAGCAGTACTTC. It is translated as CASSLTSTYEQYF.

This clonotype was counted ten times or more. The J gene is TRBJ1-1, the V gene TRBV5-1; D gene unclear. The CDR3 is 13 residues long. Looked up from germline, CDR1 is SGHRS and CDR2 is YFSETQ. V lost 5 bases to trimming and J lost 3 bases, with 11 bases between them. For the CDR3, the DNA is TGCGCCAGCAGGGAGATGGTAGACACTGAAGCTTTCTTT. This gives the protein CASREMVDTEAFF.

The chain links TRBV18 to TRBJ2-5; TRBD1 aligns across 7 bases. V trimming: 4 bases; J trimming: 8 bases; junction bases outside the gene matches: 10. The CDR3 covers 14 residues. In germline, CDR1 is KGHSH, CDR2 LQKENI. DNA of the CDR3: TGTGCCAGCTCACAGGGACAGCCCATGGATACCCAGTACTTC. It codes for CASSQGQPMDTQYF.

This chain uses TRBV6-5 with TRBJ2-7; tentatively, D is TRBD1 (5 bases). The length of the CDR3 is 18 residues. Germline values: CDR1 MNHEY, CDR2 SVGAGI. V was clipped by 1 base and J by 0 bases, with 19 bases between them. CDR3 sequence: CASSYFDPRVGDSYEQYF. CDR3 nucleotide sequence: TGTGCCAGCAGTTACTTCGACCCTCGCGTAGGGGACTCCTACGAGCAGTACTTC.

This clonotype was detected ten times or more. The chain uses TRBV6-1 and TRBJ2-7; D is undetermined. Trimming removed 5 bases at V and 1 base at J, with 6 bases between. The CDR3 has 12 amino acids. In germline, CDR1 is MNHNS, CDR2 SASEGT. The CDR3 sequence: CASSQKSYEQYF. DNA of the CDR3: TGTGCCAGCAGTCAAAAGTCCTACGAGCAGTACTTC.

This clonotype was observed at least ten times. The chain recombines TRBV6-1 with TRBJ1-2; no clear D gene. V gave up 5 bases and J gave up 8 bases, with 15 bases separating them. Germline assignment: CDR1 MNHNS and CDR2 SASEGT. This CDR3 has 13 amino acids. CDR3 amino acids: CASSQPGMRGYTF. CDR3 nucleotide sequence: TGTGCCAGCAGTCAGCCCGGGATGCGGGGCTACACCTTC.

The chain is built from TRBV7-9 and TRBJ2-1; TRBD2 is a possible D gene (6 bases). The CDR3 has 16 amino acids. V was cut by 0 bases and J by 1 base, with 10 bases left in between. The germline V gene encodes CDR1 SEHNR and CDR2 FQNEAQ (reference sequence). In DNA form, the CDR3 reads TGTGCCAGCAGCTTAGCGTCCCGGGGGTCCTACAATGAGCAGTTCTTC. Its translation is CASSLASRGSYNEQFF.

This chain links TRBV19 with TRBJ1-6; 7 nucleotides agree with TRBD1. The CDR3 consists of 19 residues. Germline CDR1 LNHDA, CDR2 SQIVND (reference sequence). Trimming removed 3 bases from V and 8 bases from J; junction bases left unmatched: 19. The CDR3 nucleotides read TGTGCCAGTAGTATCGAGCCCTTGAACGACAGGGTCTTGGATTCACCCCTCCACTTT. Its protein is CASSIEPLNDRVLDSPLHF.

V is TRBV30 and J is TRBJ1-4; D possibly corresponds to TRBD1 (5 bases). Trimming removed 5 bases from V and 8 bases from J, with 15 bases in between. This CDR3 has 13 residues. The germline V gene has CDR1 GTSNPN and CDR2 SVGIG (reference sequence). For the CDR3, the DNA is TGTGCCTGGGCATTGGGGCATCGAGAAAAACTGTTTTTT. This gives the protein CAWALGHREKLFF.

Regarding this clonotype: A much larger clone lies a single base off, so this may be a read error. The V and J genes are TRBV6-5 and TRBJ1-1; D call uncertain. The CDR3 consists of 14 residues. CDR1 and CDR2 (germline): MNHEY, SVGAGI. The CDR3 spells CAGSYSGVSTEAFF. In DNA, the CDR3 is TGTGCCGGCAGTTACTCTGGGGTCAGCACTGAAGCTTTCTTT.

In this sample, this clonotype turned up many times. This rearrangement joins TRBV28 to TRBJ1-5; D is undetermined. Per the germline V gene, CDR1 is MDHEN and CDR2 is SYDVKM. Between the trimmed V and J ends, which lost 5 bases and 4 bases, there was a span of 12 bases. This CDR3 has 14 amino acids. The CDR3: CASSPTPGNQPQHF. Written as DNA, the CDR3 is TGTGCCAGCAGTCCAACCCCGGGGAATCAGCCCCAGCATTTT.

This clonotype appeared many times. This chain links TRBV11-3 with TRBJ1-6; TRBD1 matches at 10 bases. Trimming took 4 bases from V and 9 from J; bases not matched to a gene: 3. Germline CDR1 is SGHNT and CDR2 is YENEEA. This CDR3 spans 14 amino acids. CDR3 protein: CASSSGTGVSPLHF. CDR3 nucleotide sequence: TGTGCCAGCAGCTCCGGGACAGGGGTTTCACCCCTCCACTTT.

This clonotype was counted between two and nine times. The chain has TRBV7-2 and TRBJ2-1; 10 nucleotides line up with TRBD1. The CDR3 runs to 14 residues. Germline-derived CDR1 and CDR2 are SGHTA and FQGNSA. V lost 5 bases, J lost 6 bases, and 4 bases stayed unmatched. This chain's CDR3 is CASSPDRGSNEQFF. DNA for the CDR3: TGTGCCAGCAGCCCGGACAGGGGGAGCAATGAGCAGTTCTTC.

In this sample, this clonotype turned up many times. V usage is TRBV7-9 and J usage is TRBJ1-2, with TRBD1 as a possible D gene (5 bases). Germline lookup yields CDR1 SEHNR and CDR2 FQNEAQ (reference sequence). The CDR3 contains 17 residues. Trimming took off 3 bases at V and 3 bases at J, with 20 bases between the two ends. In DNA, the CDR3 is TGTGCCAGCAGCTTCTCAACTGGCAGGGCACGGGACTATGGCTACACCTTC. Its protein is CASSFSTGRARDYGYTF.

This clonotype was counted only a few times. The chain has TRBV4-1 and TRBJ2-7, with D perhaps matching TRBD2 (5 bases). The CDR3 contains 15 residues. Germline CDR1 reads MGHRA; CDR2 reads YSYEKL. The germline V and J ends were trimmed by 0 bases and 3 bases, with 12 bases remaining between them. Written as DNA, the CDR3 is TGCGCCAGCAGCCAAGAGGCTAGCCCTCACTACGAGCAGTACTTC. It codes for CASSQEASPHYEQYF.

At least ten counts were recorded for this clonotype. This chain joins TRBV20-1 and TRBJ1-2; the D gene is possibly TRBD1 (6 bases). The CDR3 is 13 amino acids. V shed 6 bases and J shed 4 bases, with 15 bases lying between them. The germline V gene has CDR1 DFQATT and CDR2 SNEGSKA (reference sequence). The CDR3 spells CSARQVKSYGYTF. DNA of the CDR3: TGCAGTGCCCGACAGGTGAAATCCTATGGCTACACCTTC.